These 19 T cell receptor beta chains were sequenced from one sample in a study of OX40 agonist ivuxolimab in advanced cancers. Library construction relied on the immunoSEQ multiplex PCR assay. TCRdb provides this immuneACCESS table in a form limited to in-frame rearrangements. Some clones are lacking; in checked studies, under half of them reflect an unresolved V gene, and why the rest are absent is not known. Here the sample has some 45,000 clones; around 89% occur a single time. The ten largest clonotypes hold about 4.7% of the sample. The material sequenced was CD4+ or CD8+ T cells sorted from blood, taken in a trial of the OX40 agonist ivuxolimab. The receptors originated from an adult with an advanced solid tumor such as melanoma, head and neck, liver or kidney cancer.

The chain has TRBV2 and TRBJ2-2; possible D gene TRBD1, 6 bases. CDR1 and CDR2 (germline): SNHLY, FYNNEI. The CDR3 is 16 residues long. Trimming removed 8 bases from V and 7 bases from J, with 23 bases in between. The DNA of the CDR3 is TGTGCCAGCGCCGGACCACTGGGGGCCCCAAGCGGGGAGCTGTTTTTT. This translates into CASAGPLGAPSGELFF.

CDR3 sequence reads: CASSSSLGNPYGYTF. CDR3 coding DNA: TGTGCCAGCAGCTCCAGTTTGGGGAATCCCTATGGCTACACCTTC. The chain has TRBV7-2 and TRBJ1-2; D remains unclear. Germline V CDR1 and CDR2: SGHTA, FQGNSA. V was trimmed by 4 bases and J by 4 bases, leaving 16 bases between them. The CDR3 consists of 15 residues.

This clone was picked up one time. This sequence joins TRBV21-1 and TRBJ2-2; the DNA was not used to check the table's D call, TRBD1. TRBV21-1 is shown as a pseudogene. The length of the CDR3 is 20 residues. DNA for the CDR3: TGTGCCAGCAGCAAAAGTGGAGACCTCGGGACAGGGGAAAGGACCGGGGAGCTGTTTTTT. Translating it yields CASSKSGDLGTGERTGELFF.

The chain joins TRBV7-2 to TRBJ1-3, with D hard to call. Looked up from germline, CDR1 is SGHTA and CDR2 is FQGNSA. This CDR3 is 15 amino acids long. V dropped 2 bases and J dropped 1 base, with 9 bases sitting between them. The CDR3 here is CASSLIQASGNTIYF. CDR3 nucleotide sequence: TGTGCCAGCAGCTTAATTCAGGCTTCTGGAAACACCATATATTTT.

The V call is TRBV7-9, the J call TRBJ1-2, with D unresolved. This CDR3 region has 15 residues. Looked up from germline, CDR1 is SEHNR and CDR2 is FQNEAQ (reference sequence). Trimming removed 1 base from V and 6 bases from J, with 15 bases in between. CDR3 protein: CASSLEWSGRDGYTF. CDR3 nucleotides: TGTGCCAGCAGCTTAGAATGGTCGGGAAGGGATGGCTACACCTTC. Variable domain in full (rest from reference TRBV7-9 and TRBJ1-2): DTGVSQNPRHKITKRGQNVTFRCDPISEHNRLYWYRQTLGQGPEFLTYFQNEAQLEKSRLLSDRFSAERPKGSFSTLEIQRTEQGDSAMYLCASSLEWSGRDGYTFGSGTRLTVV.

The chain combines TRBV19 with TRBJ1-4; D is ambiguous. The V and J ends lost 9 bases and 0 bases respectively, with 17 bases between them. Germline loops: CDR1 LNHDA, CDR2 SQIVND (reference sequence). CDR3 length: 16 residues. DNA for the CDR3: TGTGCCAGCAGGCCAAGAGGGAGAGCAACTAATGAAAAACTGTTTTTT. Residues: CASRPRGRATNEKLFF.

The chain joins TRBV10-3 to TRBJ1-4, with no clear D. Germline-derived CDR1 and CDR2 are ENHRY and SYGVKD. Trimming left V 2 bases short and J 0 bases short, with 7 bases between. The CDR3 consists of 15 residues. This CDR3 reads CAISELPATNEKLFF. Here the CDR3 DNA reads TGTGCCATCAGTGAGCTGCCGGCAACTAATGAAAAACTGTTTTTT.

The CDR3, as DNA: TGTGCCAGCACAATCAGGGACAGCTCCTACGAGCAGTACTTC. Translation gives CASTIRDSSYEQYF. The chain carries TRBV28 and TRBJ2-7, with 7 bases identical to TRBD1. Losses at the gene ends were 7 bases for V and 0 bases for J; bases not matched to a gene: 6. Germline-derived CDR1 and CDR2 are MDHEN and SYDVKM. This CDR3 comprises 14 residues.

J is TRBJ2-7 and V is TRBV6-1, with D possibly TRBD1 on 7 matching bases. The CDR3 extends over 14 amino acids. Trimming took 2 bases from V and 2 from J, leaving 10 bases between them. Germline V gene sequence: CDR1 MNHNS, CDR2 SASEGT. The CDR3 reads CASSEQGGPYEQYF. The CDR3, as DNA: TGTGCCAGCAGTGAACAGGGGGGCCCCTACGAGCAGTACTTC.

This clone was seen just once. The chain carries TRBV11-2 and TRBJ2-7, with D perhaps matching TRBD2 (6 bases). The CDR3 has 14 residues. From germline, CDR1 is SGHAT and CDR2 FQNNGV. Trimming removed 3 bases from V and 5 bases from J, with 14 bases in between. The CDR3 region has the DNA TGTGCCAGCAGCTTCGGGGGAGGTTGGGACGAGCAGTACTTC. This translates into CASSFGGGWDEQYF. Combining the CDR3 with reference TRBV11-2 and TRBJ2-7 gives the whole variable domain EAGVAQSPRYKIIEKRQSVAFWCNPISGHATLYWYQQILGQGPKLLIQFQNNGVVDDSQLPKDRFSAERLKGVDSTLKIQPAKLEDSAVYLCASSFGGGWDEQYFGPGTRLTVT.

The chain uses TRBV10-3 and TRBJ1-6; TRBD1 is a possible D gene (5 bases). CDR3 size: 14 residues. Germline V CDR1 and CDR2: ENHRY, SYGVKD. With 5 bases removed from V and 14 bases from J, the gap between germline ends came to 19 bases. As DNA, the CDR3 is TGTGCCATCAGTTCCCCGGGACTCCCTCGTTCCCTCCACTTT. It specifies CAISSPGLPRSLHF.

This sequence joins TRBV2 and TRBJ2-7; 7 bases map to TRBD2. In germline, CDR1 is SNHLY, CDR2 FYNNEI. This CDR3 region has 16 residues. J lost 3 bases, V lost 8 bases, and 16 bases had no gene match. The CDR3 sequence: CASLPPGGNLNYEQYF. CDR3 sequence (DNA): TGTGCCAGCCTCCCTCCGGGGGGTAACCTAAACTACGAGCAGTACTTC.

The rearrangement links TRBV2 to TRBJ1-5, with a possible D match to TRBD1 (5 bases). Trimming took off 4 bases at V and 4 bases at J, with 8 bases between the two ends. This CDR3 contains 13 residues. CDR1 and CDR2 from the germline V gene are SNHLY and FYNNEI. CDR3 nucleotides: TGTGCCAGCAGTGTGGGGGGAAATCAGCCCCAGCATTTT. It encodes CASSVGGNQPQHF.

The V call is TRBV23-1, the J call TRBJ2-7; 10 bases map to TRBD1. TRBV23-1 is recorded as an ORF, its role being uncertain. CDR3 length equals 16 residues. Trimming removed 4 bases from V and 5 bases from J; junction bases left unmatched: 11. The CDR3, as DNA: TGCGCCAGCAGTCGAACGTGGGACAGGGGATTGGACGAGCAGTACTTC. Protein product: CASSRTWDRGLDEQYF.

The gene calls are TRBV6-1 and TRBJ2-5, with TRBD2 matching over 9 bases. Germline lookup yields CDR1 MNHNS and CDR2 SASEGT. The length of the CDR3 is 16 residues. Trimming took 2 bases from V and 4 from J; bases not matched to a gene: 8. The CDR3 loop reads CASSELFAGGGETQYF. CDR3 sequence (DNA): TGTGCCAGCAGTGAACTCTTTGCGGGAGGGGGAGAGACCCAGTACTTC.

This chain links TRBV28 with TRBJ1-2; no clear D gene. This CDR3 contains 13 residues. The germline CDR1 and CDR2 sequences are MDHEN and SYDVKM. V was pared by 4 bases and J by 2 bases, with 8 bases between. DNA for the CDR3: TGTGCCAGCAGTTCTCCGGAGAACTATGGCTACACCTTC. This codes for CASSSPENYGYTF.

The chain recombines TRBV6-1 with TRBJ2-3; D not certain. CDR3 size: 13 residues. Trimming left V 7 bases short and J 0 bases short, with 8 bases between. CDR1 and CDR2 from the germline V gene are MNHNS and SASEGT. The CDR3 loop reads CASTSPSTDTQYF. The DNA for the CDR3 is TGTGCCAGCACGTCGCCGAGCACAGATACGCAGTATTTT.

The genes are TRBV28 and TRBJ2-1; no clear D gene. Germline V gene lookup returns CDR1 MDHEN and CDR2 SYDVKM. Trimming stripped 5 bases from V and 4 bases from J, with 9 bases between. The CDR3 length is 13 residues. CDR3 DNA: TGTGCCAGCAGTCCGACCTCATACAATGAGCAGTTCTTC. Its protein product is CASSPTSYNEQFF.

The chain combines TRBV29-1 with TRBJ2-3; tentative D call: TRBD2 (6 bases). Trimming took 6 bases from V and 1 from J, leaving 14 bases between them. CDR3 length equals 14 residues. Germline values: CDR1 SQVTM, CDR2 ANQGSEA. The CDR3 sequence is CSVHKGTRTDTQYF. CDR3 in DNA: TGCAGCGTCCATAAAGGGACTCGCACAGATACGCAGTATTTT.